This T cell receptor (beta chain) was identified during a study of vaccination effects on CD4 cells after COVID-19. As for the study in general: Post-vaccine samples followed the second dose by a median of 72 days.

Profiling relied on immunoSEQ multiplex PCR, and the TCRdb table lists in-frame clones only, not all of them. The sample includes tens of thousands of clones, more than 60% of them seen just once. Antigen-specific CD4+ T cell clonotypes were called by their expansion after viral peptide-pool culture in ViraFEST. Culture lasted about 11 days before CD4+ T cell isolation. The participants, recipients of two vaccine doses, got either BNT162b2 or mRNA-1273. V was cut by 4 bases and J by 8 bases, with 12 bases left in between. The CDR3 is 13 residues long. The V gene's germline CDR1 is SNHLY and CDR2 FYNNEI. This clone showed up just a few times. Its antigen is still unknown.

This chain connects TRBV2 to TRBJ2-1; unclear D gene. The sequence derives from a human donor who received a COVID-19 vaccine. Material: CD4+ T cells from PBMCs cultured with HCoV-OC43 spike peptides, obtained after COVID-19 vaccination. Subset defined: HCoV-OC43 spike overlapping peptide pool stimulation. In DNA form, the CDR3 reads TGTGCCAGCAGTGTGGGCCAAACGGATGAGCAGTTCTTC. It is translated as CASSVGQTDEQFF.